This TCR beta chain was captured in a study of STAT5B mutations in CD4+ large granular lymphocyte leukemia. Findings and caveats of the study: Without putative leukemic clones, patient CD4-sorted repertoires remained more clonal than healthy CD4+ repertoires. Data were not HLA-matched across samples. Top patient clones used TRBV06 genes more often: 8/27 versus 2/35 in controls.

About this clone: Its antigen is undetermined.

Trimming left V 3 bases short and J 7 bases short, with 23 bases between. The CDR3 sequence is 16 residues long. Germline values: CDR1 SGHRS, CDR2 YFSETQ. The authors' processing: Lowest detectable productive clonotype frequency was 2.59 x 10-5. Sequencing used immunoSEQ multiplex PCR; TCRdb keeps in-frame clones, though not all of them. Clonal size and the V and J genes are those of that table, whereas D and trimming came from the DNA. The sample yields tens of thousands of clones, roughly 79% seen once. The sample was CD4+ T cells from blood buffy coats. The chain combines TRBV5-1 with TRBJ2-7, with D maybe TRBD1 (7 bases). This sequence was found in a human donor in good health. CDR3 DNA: TGCGCCAGCAGCTGGCGGGACAGCGGTTCAGTAGATGAGCAGTACTTC. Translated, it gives CASSWRDSGSVDEQYF. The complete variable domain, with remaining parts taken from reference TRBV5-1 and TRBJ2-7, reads KAGVTQTPRYLIKTRGQQVTLSCSPISGHRSVSWYQQTPGQGLQFLFEYFSETQRNKGNFPGRFSGRQFSNSRSEMNVSTLELGDSALYLCASSWRDSGSVDEQYFGPGTRLTVT.